Each of the 21 T cell receptor beta chains below was sequenced from the same sample in a study of cytomegalovirus exposure and HLA in healthy donors. The study ran its PCR with 60 Vbeta and 13 Jbeta primers. Using immunoSEQ multiplex PCR, the repertoire was profiled, and TCRdb retains in-frame clones only, with some absent. The sample yields roughly 180,000 clones, roughly 82% seen once. What was sequenced was PBMCs. Every receptor here comes from a man aged 35 to 55 in good health and CMV-seronegative.

The rearrangement links TRBV11-3 to TRBJ1-1; 7 bases match TRBD1. The CDR3 spans 11 residues. The trim removed 8 bases at V and 7 bases at J, leaving 4 bases unmatched. Germline V gene lookup returns CDR1 SGHNT and CDR2 YENEEA. The CDR3 loop reads CASEGTVEAFF. CDR3 DNA: TGTGCCAGCGAGGGGACAGTTGAAGCTTTCTTT. The whole variable domain, remainder taken from reference TRBV11-3 and TRBJ1-1, is EAGVVQSPRYKIIEKKQPVAFWCNPISGHNTLYWYLQNLGQGPELLIRYENEEAVDDSQLPKDRFSAERLKGVDSTLKIQPAELGDSAVYLCASEGTVEAFFGQGTRLTVV.

The chain carries TRBV5-4 and TRBJ1-2, with a tentative D call TRBD1 (5 bases). CDR3 size: 15 residues. The germline V gene has CDR1 SGHNT and CDR2 YYREEE (reference sequence). V shed 4 bases and J shed 8 bases, with 21 bases lying between them. The CDR3 DNA is TGTGCCAGCAGCCCTGGTGGGGGGTCCCAGCGCGGCTACACCTTC. It codes for CASSPGGGSQRGYTF.

This CDR3 is CASSEAGGGYSRAYNEQFF. The CDR3 DNA is TGTGCCAGCAGTGAAGCGGGGGGGGGCTACAGCAGGGCCTACAATGAGCAGTTCTTC. The chain joins TRBV6-1 to TRBJ2-1; tentatively, D is TRBD2 (7 bases). V lost 0 bases to trimming and J lost 2 bases, with 20 bases between them. The germline V gene has CDR1 MNHNS and CDR2 SASEGT. CDR3 length: 19 residues.

This chain joins TRBV7-8 and TRBJ1-1; the D gene is possibly TRBD1 (6 bases). CDR3 size: 15 residues. The V end was cut by 6 bases, the J end by 9 bases, with 23 bases between. Germline CDR1 reads SGHVS; CDR2 reads FQNEAQ. CDR3 amino acids: CASSSSLGGQVQAFF. As DNA, the CDR3 is TGTGCCAGCAGTTCCTCACTGGGGGGGCAGGTCCAAGCTTTCTTT.

This chain links TRBV2 with TRBJ2-3, with 7 bases matching TRBD2. The CDR3 is 16 residues long. The V and J ends lost 2 bases and 6 bases, in that order; junction bases with no gene match: 11. Germline values: CDR1 SNHLY, CDR2 FYNNEI. As DNA, the CDR3 is TGTGCCAGCAGTGAAAGGATTGGGCGGGGGAGGGATACGCAGTATTTT. This gives the protein CASSERIGRGRDTQYF.

The chain has TRBV10-3 and TRBJ1-2, with 8 bases aligning to TRBD1. Losses at the gene ends were 6 bases for V and 2 bases for J; bases not matched to a gene: 8. From germline, CDR1 is ENHRY and CDR2 SYGVKD. The CDR3 runs 15 residues. The CDR3 DNA sequence: TGTGCCATCAGGGGAGAGACAGGGGCGAACTATGGCTACACCTTC. Translation: CAIRGETGANYGYTF.

This chain connects TRBV28 to TRBJ1-2; TRBD1 agrees at 7 bases. The V gene's germline CDR1 is MDHEN and CDR2 SYDVKM. This CDR3 has 14 residues. V trimming: 5 bases; J trimming: 2 bases; junction bases outside the gene matches: 5. The CDR3 DNA reads as TGTGCCAGCAGTACTCAACAGGGGAACTATGGCTACACCTTC. This codes for CASSTQQGNYGYTF.

The rearrangement uses TRBV29-1 and TRBJ1-3; no reliable D call. There are 15 residues in the CDR3. CDR1 SQVTM and CDR2 ANQGSEA come from the germline V gene. With 4 bases removed from V and 0 bases from J, the gap between germline ends came to 13 bases. The DNA of the CDR3 is TGCAGCGTTGTCCTCCCCGCGCTCTCTGGAAACACCATATATTTT. It is translated as CSVVLPALSGNTIYF.

CDR3 loop: CATSRDRGSYEQYF. DNA of the CDR3: TGTGCCACCAGCAGAGACAGGGGTTCCTACGAGCAGTACTTC. The rearrangement uses TRBV15 and TRBJ2-7; a weak D match, TRBD1 (6 bases). The germline gives CDR1 LNHNV, CDR2 YYDKDF (reference sequence). Deletions cut 0 bases from V and 1 base from J, with 7 bases between. The CDR3 contains 14 residues.

The chain combines TRBV9 with TRBJ1-1; D possibly corresponds to TRBD1 (6 bases). Looked up from germline, CDR1 is SGDLS and CDR2 is YYNGEE. V was trimmed by 4 bases and J by 0 bases, leaving 13 bases between them. CDR3 length: 15 amino acids. CDR3 sequence reads: CASSSRQDMNTEAFF. In nucleotides, the CDR3 is TGTGCCAGCAGCTCCAGACAGGACATGAACACTGAAGCTTTCTTT.

V gene TRBV7-9 combines with J gene TRBJ1-5; possible D gene TRBD1, 6 bases. From germline, CDR1 is SEHNR and CDR2 FQNEAQ (reference sequence). The CDR3 spans 15 residues. V was cut by 1 base and J by 3 bases, with 10 bases left in between. The CDR3 is CASSLEGGANQPQHF. The CDR3 bases are TGTGCCAGCAGCTTAGAAGGGGGGGCCAATCAGCCCCAGCATTTT.

Concerning this clone: Other DNA sequences in this sample translate to the same CDR3. J is TRBJ2-7 and V is TRBV28; D call uncertain. Germline lookup yields CDR1 MDHEN and CDR2 SYDVKM. CDR3 length: 11 residues. The V end was cut by 3 bases, the J end by 4 bases, with 4 bases between. The CDR3 region is CASSFLYEQYF. CDR3 bases: TGTGCCAGCAGTTTCCTTTACGAGCAGTACTTC.

The gene calls are TRBV5-1 and TRBJ2-7, with TRBD2 matching over 11 bases. The length of the CDR3 is 18 residues. The V and J ends lost 1 base and 1 base, in that order; junction bases with no gene match: 10. The germline V gene encodes CDR1 SGHRS and CDR2 YFSETQ. CDR3 nucleotide sequence: TGCGCCAGCAGCTTGACCCACCGGCTAGCGGGGGGTTCCTACGAGCAGTACTTC. This encodes CASSLTHRLAGGSYEQYF. The full variable domain, its missing parts supplied by reference TRBV5-1 and TRBJ2-7, is KAGVTQTPRYLIKTRGQQVTLSCSPISGHRSVSWYQQTPGQGLQFLFEYFSETQRNKGNFPGRFSGRQFSNSRSEMNVSTLELGDSALYLCASSLTHRLAGGSYEQYFGPGTRLTVT.

The chain joins TRBV5-1 to TRBJ2-2; 10 positions match TRBD1. In germline, CDR1 is SGHRS, CDR2 YFSETQ. This CDR3 is built from 14 residues. Trimming at V came to 4 bases and at J to 6 bases, leaving 3 bases not matched to a gene. This CDR3 is CASSPGQGSGELFF. The CDR3 DNA sequence: TGCGCCAGCAGCCCGGGACAGGGGTCCGGGGAGCTGTTTTTT. Full variable domain (rest looked up from reference TRBV5-1 and TRBJ2-2): KAGVTQTPRYLIKTRGQQVTLSCSPISGHRSVSWYQQTPGQGLQFLFEYFSETQRNKGNFPGRFSGRQFSNSRSEMNVSTLELGDSALYLCASSPGQGSGELFFGEGSRLTVL.

This clone has only a few counts. This chain connects TRBV6-6 to TRBJ1-5, with 8 bases matching TRBD1. The V gene end was trimmed by 6 bases and the J gene end by 2 bases; junction bases not matched to a gene: 3. There are 14 residues in the CDR3. Looked up from germline, CDR1 is MNHNY and CDR2 is SVGAGI (reference sequence). In DNA form, the CDR3 reads TGTGCCAGCAGCTTGACAGGGGGCAATCAGCCCCAGCATTTT. Protein sequence: CASSLTGGNQPQHF.

J is TRBJ1-2 and V is TRBV28, with 7 bases matching TRBD1. V dropped 3 bases and J dropped 8; count of bases not matched to a gene: 9. This CDR3 contains 14 residues. Germline V gene lookup returns CDR1 MDHEN and CDR2 SYDVKM. CDR3 sequence reads: CASSFGGGARGYTF. In DNA, the CDR3 is TGTGCCAGCAGTTTTGGAGGGGGCGCGCGGGGCTACACCTTC.

This clone appeared a few times. The chain joins TRBV7-2 to TRBJ2-1; 7 bases align to TRBD1. The germline V gene encodes CDR1 SGHTA and CDR2 FQGNSA. CDR3 length: 15 amino acids. Trimming cost V 5 bases and J 5 bases; bases outside gene matches: 9. The DNA of the CDR3 is TGTGCCAGCAGCGGATACAGGGGTCGGAACAATGAGCAGTTCTTC. Its translation is CASSGYRGRNNEQFF.

V gene TRBV5-6 combines with J gene TRBJ1-4, with 11 bases aligning to TRBD1. The CDR3 is made up of 19 amino acids. Per the germline V gene, CDR1 is SGHDT and CDR2 is YYEEEE. J lost 1 base, V lost 6 bases, and 14 bases had no gene match. The DNA for the CDR3 is TGTGCCAGCACCCGGAGGGGACAGGGGGGCCGGGGAACTAATGAAAAACTGTTTTTT. Translation gives CASTRRGQGGRGTNEKLFF.

This sequence joins TRBV27 and TRBJ1-2; 9 nucleotides align to TRBD1. Germline V lookup: CDR1 MNHEY, CDR2 SMNVEV (reference sequence). The CDR3 has 13 residues. J gave up 8 bases and V 5 bases, and 6 bases lay outside the gene matches. CDR3 residues: CASSDGTGNGYTF. The CDR3 nucleotides are TGTGCCAGCAGTGACGGGACAGGGAACGGCTACACCTTC.

The rearrangement links TRBV4-3 to TRBJ1-2; D is possibly TRBD1 (5 bases). Germline loops: CDR1 LGHNA, CDR2 YSLEER. The CDR3 runs to 17 residues. Deletions cut 0 bases from V and 6 bases from J, with 20 bases between. The chain's CDR3 is CASSQDLALGVRHGYTF. The CDR3 coding sequence is TGCGCCAGCAGCCAAGATCTGGCCCTAGGGGTTCGGCATGGCTACACCTTC.

The V gene is TRBV11-2, the J gene TRBJ1-3; D unclear. The V and J ends lost 5 bases and 1 base respectively, with 12 bases between them. Germline V gives CDR1 SGHAT, CDR2 FQNNGV. CDR3 length equals 15 residues. The CDR3 region is CASSLGWSSGNTIYF. In nucleotides, the CDR3 is TGTGCCAGCAGCCTCGGCTGGAGTTCTGGAAACACCATATATTTT.